A selection of T cell receptor beta chains follows, all from one sample in a study of blood T cell repertoires in COVID-19. Profiling relied on immunoSEQ multiplex PCR, and the TCRdb table lists in-frame clones only, not all of them. The profile shows around 260,000 clones, around 90% of them singletons. The specimen sequenced was peripheral blood. The receptor set was obtained from a man aged 55 to 70 who had recovered from COVID-19. Both conserved end residues are part of each CDR3. A D gene is named only where the DNA matches it firmly. The size entry is marked missing in some rows and otherwise reads once, few, many or a size class.

d_call | clone_size | j_call | v_call | cdr3_aa | cdr3_nt
- | - | TRBJ2-1 | TRBV5-1 | CASRPRVRSYNEQFF | TGCGCCAGCAGGCCGAGGGTTAGATCCTACAATGAGCAGTTCTTC
TRBD1 | once | TRBJ2-7 | TRBV13 | CASSLTEGQGAYEQYF | TGTGCCAGCAGCCTCACGGAGGGACAGGGGGCATACGAGCAGTACTTC
- | - | TRBJ1-1 | TRBV5-1 | CASSLRSGRDTEAFF | TGCGCCAGCAGCTTGCGTTCTGGGAGGGACACTGAAGCTTTCTTT
TRBD1 | - | TRBJ1-1 | TRBV29-1 | CSVEARQGGMNTEAFF | TGCAGCGTTGAAGCCCGACAGGGCGGCATGAACACTGAAGCTTTCTTT
- | - | TRBJ1-5 | TRBV27 | CASSTITTGGSQPQHF | TGTGCCAGCAGCACCATCACGACCGGGGGTAGTCAGCCCCAGCATTTT
- | - | TRBJ2-7 | TRBV11-2 | CASSIRPRGLSYEQYF | TGTGCCAGCAGCATACGACCTAGGGGTCTTTCCTACGAGCAGTACTTC
- | - | TRBJ1-1 | TRBV9 | CASSTGNTEAFF | TGTGCCAGTTCGACAGGGAACACTGAAGCTTTCTTT
TRBD2 | - | TRBJ2-5 | TRBV4-1 | CASSPVLLAGGGETQYF | TGCGCCAGCAGCCCAGTACTCCTAGCGGGGGGCGGGGAGACCCAGTACTTC
TRBD1 | once | TRBJ2-1 | TRBV14 | CASSPQGAGREQFF | TGTGCCAGCAGCCCGCAGGGGGCTGGTCGGGAGCAGTTCTTC
- | - | TRBJ1-1 | TRBV19 | CASETYTGKNTEAFF | TGTGCCAGCGAGACCTACACAGGGAAGAACACTGAAGCTTTCTTT
TRBD1 | - | TRBJ2-2 | TRBV6-5 | CASSPQGAGTGELFF | TGTGCCAGCAGTCCCCAGGGGGCGGGCACCGGGGAGCTGTTTTTT
TRBD1 | - | TRBJ2-1 | TRBV5-1 | CASSPAGGASYNEQFF | TGCGCCAGCAGCCCTGCAGGGGGCGCTTCGTACAATGAGCAGTTCTTC
TRBD1 | - | TRBJ2-1 | TRBV5-1 | CASSLVFRQGDNEQFF | TGCGCCAGCAGCTTGGTATTTAGGCAGGGGGACAATGAGCAGTTCTTC
- | - | TRBJ2-3 | TRBV18 | CASSRAGADTQYF | TGTGCCAGCTCGCGGGCAGGTGCAGATACGCAGTATTTT
- | - | TRBJ2-3 | TRBV5-1 | CASSLVGTDTQYF | TGCGCCAGCAGCTTGGTCGGCACAGATACGCAGTATTTT
TRBD1 | - | TRBJ2-4 | TRBV7-3 | CASSLRRDRGSKNIQYF | TGTGCCAGCAGCTTACGACGGGACAGGGGAAGCAAAAACATTCAGTACTTC
- | - | TRBJ1-6 | TRBV13 | CASSFREAPSPLHF | TGTGCCAGCAGCTTTAGGGAGGCCCCATCACCCCTCCACTTT
- | - | TRBJ1-2 | TRBV6-1 | CASSEVIGHNYGYTF | TGTGCCAGCAGTGAAGTTATAGGACATAACTATGGCTACACCTTC
TRBD1 | - | TRBJ2-7 | TRBV24-1 | CATSDAGTGGRLYEQYF | TGTGCCACCAGTGATGCCGGGACAGGGGGTCGTCTTTACGAGCAGTACTTC
TRBD1 | - | TRBJ1-2 | TRBV19 | CASSIKRQGHYGYTF | TGTGCCAGTAGTATTAAACGACAGGGGCACTATGGCTACACCTTC
TRBD1 | - | TRBJ1-2 | TRBV3-1/TRBV3-2 | CASSPGQENYGYTF | TGTGCCAGCAGCCCCGGACAGGAGAACTATGGCTACACCTTC
- | few | TRBJ1-1 | TRBV9 | CASSVEAGHTEAFF | TGTGCCAGCAGCGTAGAGGCAGGGCACACTGAAGCTTTCTTT
- | - | TRBJ2-5 | TRBV4-2 | CASSELFQETQYF | TGTGCCAGCAGCGAGTTGTTCCAAGAGACCCAGTACTTC
- | once | TRBJ1-6 | TRBV7-8 | CASSGDRNNSPLHF | TGTGCCAGCAGCGGAGACAGAAATAATTCACCCCTCCACTTT
TRBD1 | - | TRBJ2-1 | TRBV19 | CASRRDSLYNEQFF | TGTGCCAGTAGAAGGGACAGCCTCTACAATGAGCAGTTCTTC
TRBD1 | - | TRBJ1-1 | TRBV6-1 | CASSEAEQGGRSMNTEAFF | TGTGCCAGCAGTGAAGCGGAACAGGGGGGCCGATCCATGAACACTGAAGCTTTCTTT
TRBD2 | - | TRBJ2-1 | TRBV9 | CASSVEVSGGTDEQFF | TGTGCCAGCAGCGTAGAGGTTAGCGGGGGGACGGATGAGCAGTTCTTC
TRBD2 | - | TRBJ2-4 | TRBV5-1 | CASSLSTSTIQYF | TGCGCCAGCAGCTTGTCGACTAGCACTATTCAGTACTTC
TRBD2 | - | TRBJ2-3 | TRBV5-1 | CASSLSGGATDTQYF | TGCGCCAGCAGCTTGAGCGGGGGGGCCACAGATACGCAGTATTTT
- | - | TRBJ2-3 | TRBV5-3 | CASPAGGTQYF | TGTGCCAGCCCGGCAGGTGGTACGCAGTATTTT
TRBD1 | - | TRBJ1-2 | TRBV9 | CASSGRTGLRYGYTF | TGTGCCAGCAGCGGCAGGACAGGTTTAAGGTATGGCTACACCTTC
TRBD1 | - | TRBJ2-7 | TRBV6-1 | CASSDRQGMAEQYF | TGTGCCAGCAGTGATCGACAGGGGATGGCCGAGCAGTACTTC
- | once | TRBJ2-3 | TRBV12-3/TRBV12-4 | CASSSTGTQYF | TGTGCCAGCAGCTCGACAGGTACGCAGTATTTT
TRBD1 | - | TRBJ1-4 | TRBV6-5 | CASRDLTGGNEKLFF | TGTGCCAGCAGGGATCTGACAGGGGGGAATGAAAAACTGTTTTTT
TRBD1 | - | TRBJ2-1 | TRBV25-1 | CASSDPAGTGYNEQFF | TGTGCCAGCAGTGACCCTGCCGGGACAGGGTACAATGAGCAGTTCTTC
- | - | TRBJ2-3 | TRBV14 | CASSLLNADTQYF | TGTGCCAGCAGCCTCCTAAATGCAGATACGCAGTATTTT
- | - | TRBJ1-1 | TRBV19 | CASSILPARADTEAFF | TGTGCCAGTAGTATTCTCCCCGCCAGGGCTGACACTGAAGCTTTCTTT
TRBD1 | - | TRBJ1-6 | TRBV5-1 | CASSQTGNSPLHF | TGCGCCAGCAGCCAGACAGGGAATTCACCCCTCCACTTT
TRBD2 | few | TRBJ2-1 | TRBV11-3 | CASSSPGLAGVQQFF | TGTGCCAGCAGCTCACCGGGACTAGCGGGGGTCCAGCAGTTCTTC